Listed here is a single T cell receptor beta chain. This sample is drawn from a study of blood T cell repertoires in COVID-19. Study at large: Acute and convalescent COVID-19 samples came from the United States, Italy and Spain. PBMCs, B-cell-depleted T cells, or T cells were the source of the cDNA or gDNA that made up the material.

Original processing methods: The assay estimated nucleated cells by amplifying reference gene primers. The protocol was immunoSEQ multiplex PCR, while the TCRdb copy is restricted to in-frame clones and leaves out a portion. D and trimming come from the DNA, and the V and J calls and clone size come from that table. The table includes 120,000 to 150,000 clones, about 85% detected once. This CDR3 is built from 13 residues. J gave up 0 bases and V 8 bases, and 3 bases lay outside the gene matches. Germline CDR1 reads MNHNY; CDR2 reads SVGAGI (reference sequence). The receptor was derived from a human donor with acute or convalescent COVID-19. The donor label of this sample is uncertain. Material for sequencing was peripheral blood. The chain carries TRBV6-6 and TRBJ1-1; 7 bases match TRBD1. The CDR3 region has the DNA TGTGCCAGCCAGGGGGACATGAACACTGAAGCTTTCTTT. This encodes CASQGDMNTEAFF.